Presented here are 12 T cell receptor beta chains from one specimen sequenced in a study of tissue T cells after allogeneic stem cell transplantation. Sequenced by immunoSEQ multiplex PCR; TCRdb stores in-frame clones only, minus some. The table lists around 2,000 clones, under 55% of them singletons. Time point reported: mouse harvest day 14 after allogeneic transplant. Each mouse received 10^7 T-cell-depleted marrow cells plus 10^6 splenic CD5+ T cells by tail vein. Input material: liver tissue. The receptors stem from a female BALB/c mouse given C57BL/6 T cells with graft-versus-host disease after an allogeneic hematopoietic cell transplant.

This clone has more than one count but fewer than ten. Gene names refer to mouse genes. With the read ending 1 residue before the CDR3 end, the germline J gene is used to fill in that end. This chain joins TRBV3 and TRBJ2-7; 12 bases match TRBD1. V was pared by 5 bases and J by 7 bases, with 6 bases of the junction left unmatched. CDR1 is SNHLY, CDR2 FYNGKV, per germline (reference sequence). This CDR3 is built from 14 residues. CDR3 DNA (partial): TGTGCCAGCAGCCCCCGGGACAGGGGGCTGGAACAGTAC. Translated: CASSPRDRGLEQY. The full CDR3 is CASSPRDRGLEQYF.

This clone appeared a few times. Mouse germline and gene names are used. CDR3 amino acids: CASSLATFSGNTLYF. CDR3 DNA (partial): TGTGCAAGCAGCTTAGCGACCTTTTCTGGAAATACGCTCTAT. The rearrangement uses TRBV16 and TRBJ1-3; D is undetermined. The read halts 1 residue ahead of the CDR3 end, with the missing end drawn from the germline J gene. Per the germline V gene, CDR1 is SGHSA and CDR2 is FRNQAP. This CDR3 contains 15 residues. Trimming shortened V by 1 base and J by 0 bases, and 7 bases separated the two germline ends.

On this clone: The germline and genes are mouse ones. Read sequence stops 1 residue before the CDR3 end, and the germline J gene provides the missing end. The chain carries TRBV16 and TRBJ2-7; 9 bases are shared with TRBD2. Trimming took 1 base from V and 7 from J; bases not matched to a gene: 5. This CDR3 is built from 14 residues. The germline V gene has CDR1 SGHSA and CDR2 FRNQAP. Incomplete CDR3 DNA: TGTGCAAGCAGCTTAGTTGGGGGGGCGAACGAACAGTAC. Amino acids: CASSLVGGANEQY. The whole CDR3 reads CASSLVGGANEQYF.

To note about this clone: At one boundary the junction diverges from the germline segment, which might be a read error. All gene names here are mouse names. Sequencing ends 1 residue short of the CDR3 end; the germline J gene provides the rest. The chain joins TRBV13-3 to TRBJ1-3; TRBD1 might be the D (5 bases). CDR3 length equals 15 residues. CDR1 and CDR2 from the germline V gene are NNHDY and SYVADS. The part of the CDR3 DNA that was read is TGCGCCAGCAGTGGGGGGTCCCACTCTCGAAATACGCTCTAT. Amino acid sequence: CASSGGSHSRNTLY. The entire CDR3 protein is CASSGGSHSRNTLYF.

This clone was found once. Gene names are mouse gene names. This chain's CDR3 is CASSHRDRTSNERLFF. The DNA read from the CDR3 is TGTGCCAGCAGCCATCGGGACAGAACTTCCAACGAAAGATTATTT. The chain combines TRBV5 with TRBJ1-4, with 7 bases identical to TRBD1. The read is 1 residue too short to cover the CDR3 end, so that end is filled in from the germline J gene. With V trimmed by 3 bases and J by 1 base, 5 bases remained unmatched. CDR1 LGHNA and CDR2 YNLKQL come from the germline V gene (reference sequence). The length of the CDR3 is 16 residues.

Regarding this clone: Each gene name is a mouse one. The CDR3 extends 1 residue past the end of the read, so its final part is completed from the germline J gene. The gene calls are TRBV26 and TRBJ2-5, with no clear D. The CDR3 is made up of 13 amino acids. Germline-derived CDR1 and CDR2 are KGHPV and FQNQEV (reference sequence). V lost 2 bases and J lost 2, with 5 bases in between. This chain's CDR3 is CASSLLGQDTQYF. CDR3 DNA, as far as it was read: TGTGCCAGCAGTCTGCTCGGCCAAGACACCCAGTAC. The full variable domain, rest sourced from reference TRBV26 and TRBJ2-5, is NSKVIQTPRYLVKGQGQKAKMRCIPEKGHPVVFWYQQNKNNEFKFLINFQNQEVLQQIDMTEKRFSAECPSNSPCSLEIQSSEAGDSALYLCASSLLGQDTQYFGPGTRLLVL.

To note about this clone: Each gene name is a mouse one. The read gets to within 1 residue of the CDR3 end, and the germline J gene fills in the rest. The chain carries TRBV12-2 and TRBJ1-3; D not resolved. V was clipped by 1 base and J by 0 bases, with 9 bases between them. This CDR3 region has 15 residues. Germline V gives CDR1 SGHLS, CDR2 HYDKME. CDR3 in amino acids: CASSLGKNSGNTLYF. The CDR3 DNA, read in part, is TGTGCCAGCTCTCTAGGCAAAAATTCTGGAAATACGCTCTAT.

In the case of this clone: The listed genes are named as in mouse. The chain's CDR3 is CASSQQGATGQLYF. The CDR3 bases that were read are TGTGCCAGCAGCCAACAGGGGGCCACCGGGCAGCTCTAC. The chain joins TRBV5 to TRBJ2-2, with 8 bases matching TRBD1. The read comes to an end 1 residue before the CDR3 does, leaving the germline J gene to fill in the end. Germline CDR1 reads LGHNA; CDR2 reads YNLKQL (reference sequence). The ends lost 2 bases at V and 4 bases at J; junction bases unmatched: 0. The CDR3 loop spans 14 amino acids.

Comments on this clone: Germline and genes: mouse. The read is 1 residue too short to cover the CDR3 end, so that end is filled in from the germline J gene. The chain carries TRBV26 and TRBJ2-3; 8 nucleotides agree with TRBD1. Germline V gene lookup returns CDR1 KGHPV and CDR2 FQNQEV (reference sequence). The V and J ends lost 4 bases and 3 bases, in that order; junction bases with no gene match: 6. CDR3 length: 15 residues. The covered CDR3 bases are TGTGCCAGCAGTCGATGGACAGGGTCCGCAGAAACGCTGTAT. This sequence encodes CASSRWTGSAETLY. The entire CDR3 sequence reads CASSRWTGSAETLYF.

Note on this clone: The gene names here belong to mouse. The read stops 1 residue short of the end of the CDR3; the missing end is completed from the germline J gene. The chain joins TRBV2 to TRBJ2-5; TRBD2 agrees at 12 bases. The germline gives CDR1 LGHNA, CDR2 YSYQKL. CDR3 length: 14 amino acids. The V gene end was trimmed by 4 bases and the J gene end by 6 bases; junction bases not matched to a gene: 2. CDR3 bases read: TGTGCCAGCAGCCCCGGGACTGGGGGGGACACCCAGTAC. It translates to CASSPGTGGDTQY. The CDR3 in its entirety is CASSPGTGGDTQYF.

This clone was detected only a few times. Genes and germline are mouse. The read terminates 1 residue ahead of where the CDR3 ends, so the germline J gene completes it. The chain uses TRBV2 and TRBJ2-7; weak D call: TRBD1 (6 bases). In germline, CDR1 is LGHNA, CDR2 YSYQKL. This CDR3 has 14 residues. V was clipped by 3 bases and J by 4 bases, with 13 bases between them. The DNA read from the CDR3 is TGTGCCAGCAGCCAGAGGGGGTATATATATGAACAGTAC. It specifies CASSQRGYIYEQY. In full, the CDR3 reads CASSQRGYIYEQYF.

Points on this clone: Any gene name here is a mouse gene name. With the read ending 1 residue before the CDR3 end, the germline J gene is used to fill in that end. The chain carries TRBV13-2 and TRBJ2-7; 9 positions match TRBD2. CDR1 NNHNN and CDR2 SYGAGS come from the germline V gene (reference sequence). The length of the CDR3 is 13 residues. The trim removed 3 bases at V and 4 bases at J, leaving 2 bases unmatched. The CDR3 here is CASGGLGVYEQYF. The part of the CDR3 DNA that was read is TGTGCCAGCGGTGGACTGGGGGTGTATGAACAGTAC.